This paragraph reports one T cell receptor beta chain. Its specificity is unknown. The source of the sample is a study of CXCR3-negative and CXCR3-positive naive CD8 T cells. Study observations and caveats: CXCR3-positive naive cells carried more hydrophobic TRB CDR3s than CXCR3-negative naive cells did.

Carrying UMI labels, the TRB cDNA libraries were prepared through 5' RACE. After re-calling the 5' RACE reads, TCRdb lists one entry per CDR3 protein, DNA absent. Its table records some 150,000 distinct CDR3 sequences. CDR1 and CDR2 (germline): MGHDK, SYGVNS. The CDR3 contains 14 residues. Sequencing was performed on naive CXCR3+ CD8+ T cells from blood. Sample subset: CD45RO-CCR7+CD27+CD95- naive CD8+ T cells expressing CXCR3 (TNR3+). The receptor's source is a human donor in good health. Some clones in this sample may be carry-over from other donors' samples. This chain connects TRBV25-1 to TRBJ2-1; the TCRdb call, TRBD2, lacks DNA for checking. CDR3 in amino acids: CASSEGTTYNEQFF. Looking up the rest from reference TRBV25-1 and TRBJ2-1 gives the full variable domain: EADIYQTPRYLVIGTGKKITLECSQTMGHDKMYWYQQDPGMELHLIHYSYGVNSTEKGDLSSESTVSRIRTEHFPLTLESARPSHTSQYLCASSEGTTYNEQFFGPGTRLTVL.